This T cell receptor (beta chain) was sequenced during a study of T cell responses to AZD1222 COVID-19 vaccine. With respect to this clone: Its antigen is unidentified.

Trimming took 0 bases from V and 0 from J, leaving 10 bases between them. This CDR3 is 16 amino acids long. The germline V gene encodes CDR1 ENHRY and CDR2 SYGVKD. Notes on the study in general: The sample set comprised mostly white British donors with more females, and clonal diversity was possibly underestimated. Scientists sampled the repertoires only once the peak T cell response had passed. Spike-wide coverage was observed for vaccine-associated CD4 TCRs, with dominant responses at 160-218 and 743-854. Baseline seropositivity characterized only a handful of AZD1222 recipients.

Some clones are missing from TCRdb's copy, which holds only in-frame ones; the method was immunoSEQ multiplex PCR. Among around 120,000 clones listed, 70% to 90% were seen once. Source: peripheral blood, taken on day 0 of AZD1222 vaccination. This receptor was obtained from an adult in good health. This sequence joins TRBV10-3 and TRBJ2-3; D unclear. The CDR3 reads CAISESVDTSTDTQYF. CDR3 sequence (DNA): TGTGCCATCAGTGAGTCGGTGGATACTAGCACAGATACGCAGTATTTT.